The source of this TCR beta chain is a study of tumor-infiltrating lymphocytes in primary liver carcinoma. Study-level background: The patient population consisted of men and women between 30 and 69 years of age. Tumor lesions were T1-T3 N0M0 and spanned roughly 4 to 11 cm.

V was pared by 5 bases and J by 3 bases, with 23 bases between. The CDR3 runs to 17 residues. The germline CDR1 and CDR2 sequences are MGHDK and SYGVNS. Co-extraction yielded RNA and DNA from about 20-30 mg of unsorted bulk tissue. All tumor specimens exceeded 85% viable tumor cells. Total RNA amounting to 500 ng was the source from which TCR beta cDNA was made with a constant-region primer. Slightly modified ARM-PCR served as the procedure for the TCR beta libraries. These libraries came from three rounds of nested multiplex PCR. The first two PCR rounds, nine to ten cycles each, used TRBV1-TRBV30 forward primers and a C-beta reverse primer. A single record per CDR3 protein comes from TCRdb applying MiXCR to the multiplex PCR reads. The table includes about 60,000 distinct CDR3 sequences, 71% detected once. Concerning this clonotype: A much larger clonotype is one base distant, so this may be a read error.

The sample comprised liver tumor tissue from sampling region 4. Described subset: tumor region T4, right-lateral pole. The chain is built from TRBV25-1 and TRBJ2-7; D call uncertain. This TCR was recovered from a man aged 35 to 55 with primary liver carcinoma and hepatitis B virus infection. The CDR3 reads CASSLLLASIWRYEQYF. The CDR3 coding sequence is TGTGCCAGCAGTCTACTATTGGCTTCGATTTGGCGCTACGAGCAGTACTTC.